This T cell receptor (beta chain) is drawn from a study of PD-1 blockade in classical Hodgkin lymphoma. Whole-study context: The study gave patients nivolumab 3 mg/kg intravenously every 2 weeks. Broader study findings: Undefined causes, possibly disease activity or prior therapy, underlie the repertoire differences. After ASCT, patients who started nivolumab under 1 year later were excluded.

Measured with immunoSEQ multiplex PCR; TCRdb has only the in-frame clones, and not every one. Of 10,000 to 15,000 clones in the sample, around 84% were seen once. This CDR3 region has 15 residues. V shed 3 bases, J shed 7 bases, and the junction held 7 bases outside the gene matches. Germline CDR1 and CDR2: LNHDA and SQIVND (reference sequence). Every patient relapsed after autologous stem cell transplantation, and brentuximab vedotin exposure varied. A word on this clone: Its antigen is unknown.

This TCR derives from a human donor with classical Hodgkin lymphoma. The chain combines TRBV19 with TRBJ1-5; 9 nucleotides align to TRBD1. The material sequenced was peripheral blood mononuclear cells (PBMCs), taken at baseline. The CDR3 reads CASSIVGQGGQPQHF. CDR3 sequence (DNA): TGTGCCAGTAGTATTGTGGGACAGGGCGGCCAGCCCCAGCATTTT.